This TCR beta chain was sequenced for a study of Ad26.COV2.S vaccination and SARS-CoV-2 variants. In this sample, this clone turned up many times. The antigen is undetermined. Study conclusions and caveats: Substantial post-vaccination breadth of spike-specific CD8+ and CD4+ T cell responses was reported. Vaccine and placebo groups showed comparable non-spike TCR breadth. Total T cell responses were possibly underestimated by TCR breadth and depth analyses. Vaccine recipients had higher spike-specific TCR breadth than placebo recipients.

V gave up 2 bases and J gave up 10 bases, with 16 bases separating them. The germline V gene has CDR1 SGHRS and CDR2 YFSETQ. The CDR3 sequence is 15 residues long. The method was immunoSEQ multiplex PCR; TCRdb's version includes in-frame clones alone and lacks a portion of them. The data hold about 97,000 clones, with about three quarters observed a single time. The sequence was obtained from a human donor who had recovered from COVID-19. V usage is TRBV5-1 and J usage is TRBJ1-6; D may be TRBD1 (6 bases). Sequencing used peripheral blood, obtained after recovery from COVID-19. CDR3 coding DNA: TGCGCCAGCAGCTTCCATGGCAGGGGAGAATCACCCCTCCACTTT. Amino acids: CASSFHGRGESPLHF.